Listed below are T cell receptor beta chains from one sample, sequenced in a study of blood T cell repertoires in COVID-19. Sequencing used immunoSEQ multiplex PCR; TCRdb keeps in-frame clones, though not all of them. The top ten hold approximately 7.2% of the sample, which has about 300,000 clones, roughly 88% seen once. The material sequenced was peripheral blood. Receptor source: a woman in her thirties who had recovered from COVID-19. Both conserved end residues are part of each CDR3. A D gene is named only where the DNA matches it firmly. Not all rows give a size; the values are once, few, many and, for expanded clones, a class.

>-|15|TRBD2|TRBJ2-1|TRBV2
TGTGCCAGCAGTTCGGGGACTAGCTCATACAATGAGCAGTTCTTC
CASSSGTSSYNEQFF
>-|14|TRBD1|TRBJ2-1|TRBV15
TGTGCCACCAGCAGTAAAAACAGGGGCAATGAGCAGTTCTTC
CATSSKNRGNEQFF
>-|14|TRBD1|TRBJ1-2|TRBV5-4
TGTGCCAGCAGCGCAACCGGGACAGGAACCGGCTACACCTTC
CASSATGTGTGYTF
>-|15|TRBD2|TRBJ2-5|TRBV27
TGTGCCAGCAGTTCCCTAGCGGGGGGTCAAGAGACCCAGTACTTC
CASSSLAGGQETQYF
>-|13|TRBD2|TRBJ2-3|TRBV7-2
TGTGCCACCGAGCGGGGGGGGTCAGATACGCAGTATTTT
CATERGGSDTQYF
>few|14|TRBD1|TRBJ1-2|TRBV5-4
TGTGCCAGCAAACAGGGGGCGCAAGACTATGGCTACACCTTC
CASKQGAQDYGYTF
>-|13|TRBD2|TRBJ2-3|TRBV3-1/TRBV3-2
TGTGCCAGCAGCCAAGCGGGACTAGCAGGGCAGTATTTT
CASSQAGLAGQYF
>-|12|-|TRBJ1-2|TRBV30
TGTGCCTCCCCCACAGGGAACTATGGCTACACCTTC
CASPTGNYGYTF
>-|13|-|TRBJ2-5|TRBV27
TGTGCCAGCCATAGAGACTACTGGGAGACCCAGTACTTC
CASHRDYWETQYF
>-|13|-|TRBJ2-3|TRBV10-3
TGTGCCATGGGCGAGACGTCCACAGATACGCAGTATTTT
CAMGETSTDTQYF
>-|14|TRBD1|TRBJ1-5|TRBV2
TGTGCCAGCAGTTGGGACAGGGGCAACCAGCCCCAGCATTTT
CASSWDRGNQPQHF
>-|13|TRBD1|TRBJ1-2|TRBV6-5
TGTGCCACAATGGGACAGGGGGCGGGTGGCTACACCTTC
CATMGQGAGGYTF
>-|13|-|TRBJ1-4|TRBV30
TGTGCCTGGAGTGGCCCCGGGGCCGGGAGACTGTTTTTT
CAWSGPGAGRLFF
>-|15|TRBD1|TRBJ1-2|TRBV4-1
TGCGCCAGCAGCCAAGCAGGGGGTATTATCTATGGCTACACCTTC
CASSQAGGIIYGYTF
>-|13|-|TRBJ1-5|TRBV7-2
TGTGCCAGCAGCTTAGGGGCCAATCAGCCCCAGCATTTT
CASSLGANQPQHF
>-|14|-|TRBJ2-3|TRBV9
TGTGCCAGCAGCGTAGAGGGAGGCCCAGATACGCAGTATTTT
CASSVEGGPDTQYF
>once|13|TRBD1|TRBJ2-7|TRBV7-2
TGTGCCAGCAGGCGGACAGGGAGCCACGAGCAGTACTTC
CASRRTGSHEQYF
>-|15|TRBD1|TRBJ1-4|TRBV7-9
TGTGCCAGCAGCTTCCCCGGGACAGCCGTCGGAAAACTGTTTTTT
CASSFPGTAVGKLFF
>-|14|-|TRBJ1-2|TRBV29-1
TGCAGCGTTGAAATCCAGGGTGATACCTATGGCTACACCTTC
CSVEIQGDTYGYTF
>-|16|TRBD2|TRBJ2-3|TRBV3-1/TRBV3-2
TGTGCCAGCAGCCAAGAACTAGCGGGGGGACTAGATACGCAGTATTTT
CASSQELAGGLDTQYF
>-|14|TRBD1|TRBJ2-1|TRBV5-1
TGCGCCAGCAGCCTTGGGACAGCCTACAATGAGCAGTTCTTC
CASSLGTAYNEQFF
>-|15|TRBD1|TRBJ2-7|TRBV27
TGTGCCAGCAGTTTATTTCCGGACAGGGGCTACGAGCAGTACTTC
CASSLFPDRGYEQYF
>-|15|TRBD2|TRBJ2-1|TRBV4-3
TGCGCCAGCAGCCTTGAGCGGGGGAGGGGCAATGAGCAGTTCTTC
CASSLERGRGNEQFF
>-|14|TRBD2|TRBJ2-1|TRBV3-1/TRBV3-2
TGTGCCAGCAGCCCGGGACTAGCCCTCAATGAGCAGTTCTTC
CASSPGLALNEQFF
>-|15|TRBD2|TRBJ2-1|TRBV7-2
TGTGCCAGCAGCTTACCTAGCGGGGGCTACAATGAGCAGTTCTTC
CASSLPSGGYNEQFF
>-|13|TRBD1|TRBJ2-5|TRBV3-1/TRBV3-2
TGTGCCAGCAGCCCTCTACAGGGGGAGACCCAGTACTTC
CASSPLQGETQYF
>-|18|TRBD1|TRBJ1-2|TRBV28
TGTGCCAGCAGCCGACTCATCACGGGCACGGGACAGAGGTACGGCTACACCTTC
CASSRLITGTGQRYGYTF
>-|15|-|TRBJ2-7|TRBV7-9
TGTGCCAGCAGCTTGTACAGCCTGAGGGCCTACGAGCAGTACTTC
CASSLYSLRAYEQYF
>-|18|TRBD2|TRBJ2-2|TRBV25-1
TGTGCCAGCAGTCGGACTAGCGGGGGGACCCCGAGCACCGGGGAGCTGTTTTTT
CASSRTSGGTPSTGELFF
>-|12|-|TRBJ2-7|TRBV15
TGTGCCACCAGCACACGGACTACCGAGCAGTACTTC
CATSTRTTEQYF
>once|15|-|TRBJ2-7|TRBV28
TGTGCCAGCAGTGAGGGGACACAGAGCTCCTACGAGCAGTACTTC
CASSEGTQSSYEQYF
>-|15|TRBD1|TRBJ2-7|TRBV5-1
TGCGCCAGCAGCCCAATACCGACAGGGTCCTACGAGCAGTACTTC
CASSPIPTGSYEQYF
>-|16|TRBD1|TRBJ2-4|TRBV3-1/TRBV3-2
TGTGCCAGCAGTCTTAAAGGGACAGGGCACCAGAACATTCAGTACTTC
CASSLKGTGHQNIQYF
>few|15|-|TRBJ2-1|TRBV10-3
TGTGCCATCAGTGACGGGTTGGGGGCTGGTAATGAGCAGTTCTTC
CAISDGLGAGNEQFF
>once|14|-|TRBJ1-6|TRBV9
TGTGCCAGCAGCCCAGGACAGAATAATTCACCCCTCCACTTT
CASSPGQNNSPLHF
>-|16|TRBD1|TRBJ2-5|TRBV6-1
TGTGCCAGCAGTGAAAACAGGGGGCGGTCAGGGGAGACCCAGTACTTC
CASSENRGRSGETQYF
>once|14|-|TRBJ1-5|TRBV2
TGTGCCAGCAGTGAAGCGACAGACCTCTCCCCCCAGCATTTT
CASSEATDLSPQHF
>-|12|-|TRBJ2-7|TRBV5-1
TGCGCCAGCAGCCGCGGGGACCACGAGCAGTACTTC
CASSRGDHEQYF
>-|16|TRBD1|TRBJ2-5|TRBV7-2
TGTGCCAGCAGCTTGGCAAGTCAGGGGGTGACCGAGACCCAGTACTTC
CASSLASQGVTETQYF
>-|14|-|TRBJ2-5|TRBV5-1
TGCGCCAGCAGCTTGGGACAGAGCCAAGAGACCCAGTACTTC
CASSLGQSQETQYF
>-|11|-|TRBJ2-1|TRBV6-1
TGTGCCAGCAGTGACCGGGATCGGGGTTTCTTC
CASSDRDRGFF
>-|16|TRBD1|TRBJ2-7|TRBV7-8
TGTGCCAGCAGCTTAAGGAGGGACAGGCCCTCCTACGAGCAGTACTTC
CASSLRRDRPSYEQYF
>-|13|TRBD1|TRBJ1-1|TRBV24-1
TGTGCCACTACGGGACAGGGGGGAACTGAAGCTTTCTTT
CATTGQGGTEAFF
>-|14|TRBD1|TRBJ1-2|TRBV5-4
TGTGCCAGCAGCAAACGACAGGGAGAATATGGCTACACCTTC
CASSKRQGEYGYTF
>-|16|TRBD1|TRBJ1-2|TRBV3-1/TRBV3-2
TGTGCCAGCAGCCATATTGACAGGGCCCCCCTCTATGGCTACACCTTC
CASSHIDRAPLYGYTF
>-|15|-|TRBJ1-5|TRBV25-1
TGTGCCAGCAGTGATGCTGGAGATAGCAATCAGCCCCAGCATTTT
CASSDAGDSNQPQHF
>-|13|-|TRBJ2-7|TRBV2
TGTGCCAGCAGTGTGCAGATTCTCTACGAGCAGTACTTC
CASSVQILYEQYF
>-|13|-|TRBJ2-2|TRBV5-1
TGCGCCAGCAGCTTGGCCGACACCGGGGAGCTGTTTTTT
CASSLADTGELFF
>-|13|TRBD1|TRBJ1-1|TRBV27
TGTGCCAGCAGTCAAGGGACAGTGGGAAGAGCTTTCTTT
CASSQGTVGRAFF
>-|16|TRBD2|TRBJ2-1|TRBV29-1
TGCAGCGTTGAAAGCACCCGGGGGGGCTCCTACAATGAGCAGTTCTTC
CSVESTRGGSYNEQFF
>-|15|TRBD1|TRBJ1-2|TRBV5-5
TGTGCCAGCAGCTTGGGGGGGACAGTTCAATATGGCTACACCTTC
CASSLGGTVQYGYTF
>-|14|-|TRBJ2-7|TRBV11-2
TGTGCCAGCATCAAAACCCACGGAGACTACGAGCAGTACTTC
CASIKTHGDYEQYF